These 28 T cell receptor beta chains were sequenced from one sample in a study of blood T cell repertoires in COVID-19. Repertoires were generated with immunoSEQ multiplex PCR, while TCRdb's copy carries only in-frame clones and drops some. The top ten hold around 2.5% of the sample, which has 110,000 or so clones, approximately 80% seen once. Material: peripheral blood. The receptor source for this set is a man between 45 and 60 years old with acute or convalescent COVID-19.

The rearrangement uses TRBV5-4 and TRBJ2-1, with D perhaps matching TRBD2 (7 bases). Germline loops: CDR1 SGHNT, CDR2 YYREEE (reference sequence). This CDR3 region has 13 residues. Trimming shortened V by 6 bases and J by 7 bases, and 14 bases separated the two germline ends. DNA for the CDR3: TGTGCCAGCACCCCGGGGGGCCTTAATGAGCAGTTCTTC. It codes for CASTPGGLNEQFF. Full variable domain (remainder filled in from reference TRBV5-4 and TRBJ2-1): ETGVTQSPTHLIKTRGQQVTLRCSSQSGHNTVSWYQQALGQGPQFIFQYYREEENGRGNFPPRFSGLQFPNYSSELNVNALELDDSALYLCASTPGGLNEQFFGPGTRLTVL.

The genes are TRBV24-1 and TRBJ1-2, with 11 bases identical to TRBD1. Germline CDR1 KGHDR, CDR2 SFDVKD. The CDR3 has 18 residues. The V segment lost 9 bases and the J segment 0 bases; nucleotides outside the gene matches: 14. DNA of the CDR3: TGTGCCACCTATACAGCCGGGACAGGGGGGCTGTCTAACTATGGCTACACCTTC. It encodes CATYTAGTGGLSNYGYTF.

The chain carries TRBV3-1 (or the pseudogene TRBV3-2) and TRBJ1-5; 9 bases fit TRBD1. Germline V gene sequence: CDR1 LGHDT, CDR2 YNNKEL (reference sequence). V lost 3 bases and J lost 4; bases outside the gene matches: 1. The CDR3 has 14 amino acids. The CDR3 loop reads CASSQGTGNQPQHF. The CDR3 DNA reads TGTGCCAGCAGCCAGGGGACAGGGAATCAGCCCCAGCATTTT.

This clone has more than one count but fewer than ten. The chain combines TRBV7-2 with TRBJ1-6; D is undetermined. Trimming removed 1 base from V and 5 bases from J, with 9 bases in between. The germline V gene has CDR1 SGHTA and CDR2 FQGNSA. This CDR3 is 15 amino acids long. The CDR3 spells CASSLVRSNNSPLHF. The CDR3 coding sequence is TGTGCCAGCAGCTTAGTTCGTTCTAATAATTCACCCCTCCACTTT.

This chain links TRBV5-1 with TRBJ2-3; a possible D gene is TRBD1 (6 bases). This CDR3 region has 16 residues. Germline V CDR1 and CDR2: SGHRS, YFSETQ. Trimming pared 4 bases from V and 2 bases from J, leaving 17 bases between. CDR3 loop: CASSKGWGQNTDTQYF. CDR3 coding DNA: TGCGCCAGCAGCAAAGGATGGGGGCAGAACACAGATACGCAGTATTTT.

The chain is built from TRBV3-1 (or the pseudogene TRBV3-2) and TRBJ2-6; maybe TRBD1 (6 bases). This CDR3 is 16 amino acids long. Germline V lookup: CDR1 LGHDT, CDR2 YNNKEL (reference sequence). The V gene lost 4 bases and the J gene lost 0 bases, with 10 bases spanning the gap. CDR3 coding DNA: TGTGCCAGCAGCCCGATACAGGGCTCTGGGGCCAACGTCCTGACTTTC. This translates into CASSPIQGSGANVLTF.

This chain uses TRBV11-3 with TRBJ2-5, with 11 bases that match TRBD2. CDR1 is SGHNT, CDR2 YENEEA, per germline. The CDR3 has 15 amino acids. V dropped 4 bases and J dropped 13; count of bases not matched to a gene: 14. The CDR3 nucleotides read TGTGCCAGCAGCTATACGGGACTAGCGGTGGAAACGCCGTACTTC. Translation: CASSYTGLAVETPYF.

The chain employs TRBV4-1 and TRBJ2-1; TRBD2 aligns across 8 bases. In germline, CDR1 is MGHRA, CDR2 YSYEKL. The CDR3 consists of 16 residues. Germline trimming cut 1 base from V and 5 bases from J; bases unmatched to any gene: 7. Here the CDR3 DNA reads TGCGCCAGCAGCCAAGGGAATGGGACTAGACACAATGAGCAGTTCTTC. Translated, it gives CASSQGNGTRHNEQFF.

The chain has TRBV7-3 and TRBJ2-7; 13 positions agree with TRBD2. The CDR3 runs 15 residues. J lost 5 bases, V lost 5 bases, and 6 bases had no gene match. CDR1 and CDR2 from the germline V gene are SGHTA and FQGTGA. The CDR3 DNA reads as TGTGCCAGCAGCCCCGGACTAGCGGGAGTTGACGAGCAGTACTTC. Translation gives CASSPGLAGVDEQYF.

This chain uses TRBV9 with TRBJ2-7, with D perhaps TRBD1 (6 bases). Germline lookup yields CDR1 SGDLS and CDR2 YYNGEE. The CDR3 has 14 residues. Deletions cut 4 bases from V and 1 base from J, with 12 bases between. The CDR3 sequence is CASSSPGHSYEQYF. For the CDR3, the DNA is TGTGCCAGCAGCTCGCCGGGACATTCCTACGAGCAGTACTTC. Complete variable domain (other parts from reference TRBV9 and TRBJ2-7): DSGVTQTPKHLITATGQRVTLRCSPRSGDLSVYWYQQSLDQGLQFLIQYYNGEERAKGNILERFSAQQFPDLHSELNLSSLELGDSALYFCASSSPGHSYEQYFGPGTRLTVT.

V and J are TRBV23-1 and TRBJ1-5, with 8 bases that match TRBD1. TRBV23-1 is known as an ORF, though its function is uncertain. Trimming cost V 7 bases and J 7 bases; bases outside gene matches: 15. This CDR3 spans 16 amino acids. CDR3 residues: CASTPKMTGAVQPQHF. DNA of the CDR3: TGCGCCAGCACCCCCAAAATGACAGGGGCGGTCCAGCCCCAGCATTTT.

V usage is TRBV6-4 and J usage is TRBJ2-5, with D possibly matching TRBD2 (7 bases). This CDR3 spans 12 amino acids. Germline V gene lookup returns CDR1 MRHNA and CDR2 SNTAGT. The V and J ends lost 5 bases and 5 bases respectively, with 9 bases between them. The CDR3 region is CASSRGAETQYF. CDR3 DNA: TGTGCCAGCAGTCGGGGGGCCGAGACCCAGTACTTC.

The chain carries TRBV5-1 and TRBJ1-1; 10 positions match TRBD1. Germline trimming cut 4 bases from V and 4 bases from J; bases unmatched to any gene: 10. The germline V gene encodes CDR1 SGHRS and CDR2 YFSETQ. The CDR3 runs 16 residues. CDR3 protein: CASSLKDRGSSTEAFF. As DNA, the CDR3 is TGCGCCAGCAGCCTAAAGGACAGGGGGTCGAGCACTGAAGCTTTCTTT.

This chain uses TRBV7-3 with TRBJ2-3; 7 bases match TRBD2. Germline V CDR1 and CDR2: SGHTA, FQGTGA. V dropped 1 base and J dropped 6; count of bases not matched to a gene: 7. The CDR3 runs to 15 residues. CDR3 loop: CASSLRGGSGDTQYF. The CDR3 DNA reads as TGTGCCAGCAGCTTAAGAGGCGGGAGCGGGGATACGCAGTATTTT.

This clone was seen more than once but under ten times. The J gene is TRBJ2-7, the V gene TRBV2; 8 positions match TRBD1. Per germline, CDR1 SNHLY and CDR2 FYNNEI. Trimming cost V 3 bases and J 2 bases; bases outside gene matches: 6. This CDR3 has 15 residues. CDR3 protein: CASSESGQGPYEQYF. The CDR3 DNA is TGTGCCAGCAGTGAGTCAGGACAGGGTCCCTACGAGCAGTACTTC.

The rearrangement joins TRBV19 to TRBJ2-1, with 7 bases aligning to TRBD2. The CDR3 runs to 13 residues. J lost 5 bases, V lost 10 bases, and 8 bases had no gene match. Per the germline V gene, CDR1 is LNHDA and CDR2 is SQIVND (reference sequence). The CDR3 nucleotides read TGTGCCACGGCCGGGACTACCCACAATGAGCAGTTCTTC. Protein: CATAGTTHNEQFF. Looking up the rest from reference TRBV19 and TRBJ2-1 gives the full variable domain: DGGITQSPKYLFRKEGQNVTLSCEQNLNHDAMYWYRQDPGQGLRLIYYSQIVNDFQKGDIAEGYSVSREKKESFPLTVTSAQKNPTAFYLCATAGTTHNEQFFGPGTRLTVL.

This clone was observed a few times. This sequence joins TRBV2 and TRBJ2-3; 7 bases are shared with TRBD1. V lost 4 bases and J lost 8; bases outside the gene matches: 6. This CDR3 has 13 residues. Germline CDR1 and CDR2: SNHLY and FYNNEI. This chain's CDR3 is CASSVTGEGTQYF. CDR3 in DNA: TGTGCCAGCAGTGTTACAGGGGAAGGTACGCAGTATTTT.

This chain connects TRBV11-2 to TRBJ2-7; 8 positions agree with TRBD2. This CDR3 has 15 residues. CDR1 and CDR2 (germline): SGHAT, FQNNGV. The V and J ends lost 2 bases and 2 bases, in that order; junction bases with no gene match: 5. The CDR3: CASSLMVAGTYEQYF. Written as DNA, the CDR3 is TGTGCCAGCAGCTTAATGGTAGCGGGGACCTACGAGCAGTACTTC.

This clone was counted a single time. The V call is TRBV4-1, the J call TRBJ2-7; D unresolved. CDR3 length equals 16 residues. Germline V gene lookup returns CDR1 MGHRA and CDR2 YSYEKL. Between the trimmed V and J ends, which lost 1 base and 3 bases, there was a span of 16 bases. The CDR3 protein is CASSQGGDLSNYEQYF. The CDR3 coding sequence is TGCGCCAGCAGCCAAGGCGGCGATTTGAGTAACTACGAGCAGTACTTC.

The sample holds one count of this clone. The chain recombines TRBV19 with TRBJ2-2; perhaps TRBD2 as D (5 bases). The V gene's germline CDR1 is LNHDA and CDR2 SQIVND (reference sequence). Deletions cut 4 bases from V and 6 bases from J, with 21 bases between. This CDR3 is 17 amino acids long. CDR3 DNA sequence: TGTGCCAGTAGTAGCACATCGAGGGCCTGGAGTCCCGGGGAGCTGTTTTTT. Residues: CASSSTSRAWSPGELFF. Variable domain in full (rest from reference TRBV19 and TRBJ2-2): DGGITQSPKYLFRKEGQNVTLSCEQNLNHDAMYWYRQDPGQGLRLIYYSQIVNDFQKGDIAEGYSVSREKKESFPLTVTSAQKNPTAFYLCASSSTSRAWSPGELFFGEGSRLTVL.

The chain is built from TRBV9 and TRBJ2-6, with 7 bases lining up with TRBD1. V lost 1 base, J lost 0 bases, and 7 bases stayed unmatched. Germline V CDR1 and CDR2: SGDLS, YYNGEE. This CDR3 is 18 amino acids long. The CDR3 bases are TGTGCCAGCAGCGTATATGGGACAGCTTTCTCTGGGGCCAACGTCCTGACTTTC. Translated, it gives CASSVYGTAFSGANVLTF. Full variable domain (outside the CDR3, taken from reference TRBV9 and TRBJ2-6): DSGVTQTPKHLITATGQRVTLRCSPRSGDLSVYWYQQSLDQGLQFLIQYYNGEERAKGNILERFSAQQFPDLHSELNLSSLELGDSALYFCASSVYGTAFSGANVLTFGAGSRLTVL.

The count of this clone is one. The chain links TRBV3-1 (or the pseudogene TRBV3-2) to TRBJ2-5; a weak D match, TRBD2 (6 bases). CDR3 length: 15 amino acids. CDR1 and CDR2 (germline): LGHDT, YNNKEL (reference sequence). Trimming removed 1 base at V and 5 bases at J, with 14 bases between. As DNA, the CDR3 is TGTGCCAGCAGCCAAGCGACGGAGGGTCGGGAGACCCAGTACTTC. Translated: CASSQATEGRETQYF.

The CDR3, as DNA: TGTGCCAGCAGTTACGGGGAGCGGGGCTACACCTTC. Amino acids: CASSYGERGYTF. This chain connects TRBV6-2 or TRBV6-3 to TRBJ1-2; D is unresolved. The CDR3 contains 12 residues. V was clipped by 2 bases and J by 8 bases, with 9 bases between them. Germline V lookup: CDR1 MNHEY, CDR2 SVGEGT.

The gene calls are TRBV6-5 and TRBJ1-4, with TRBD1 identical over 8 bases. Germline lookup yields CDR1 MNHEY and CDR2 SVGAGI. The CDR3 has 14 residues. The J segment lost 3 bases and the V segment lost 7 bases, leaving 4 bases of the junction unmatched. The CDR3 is CASNRQGSNEKLFF. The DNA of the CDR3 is TGTGCCAGCAATAGACAGGGGTCTAATGAAAAACTGTTTTTT.

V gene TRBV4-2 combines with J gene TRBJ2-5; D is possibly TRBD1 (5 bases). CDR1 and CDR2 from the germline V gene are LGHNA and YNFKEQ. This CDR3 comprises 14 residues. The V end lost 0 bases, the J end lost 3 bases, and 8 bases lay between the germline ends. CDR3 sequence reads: CASSQEGREETQYF. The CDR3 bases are TGTGCCAGCAGCCAAGAGGGCAGGGAAGAGACCCAGTACTTC.

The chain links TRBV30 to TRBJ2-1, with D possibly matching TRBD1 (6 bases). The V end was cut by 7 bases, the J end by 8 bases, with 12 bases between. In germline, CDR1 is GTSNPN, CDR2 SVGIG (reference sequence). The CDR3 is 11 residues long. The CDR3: CASTQGYEQFF. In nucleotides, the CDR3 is TGTGCCTCGACACAGGGATATGAGCAGTTCTTC.

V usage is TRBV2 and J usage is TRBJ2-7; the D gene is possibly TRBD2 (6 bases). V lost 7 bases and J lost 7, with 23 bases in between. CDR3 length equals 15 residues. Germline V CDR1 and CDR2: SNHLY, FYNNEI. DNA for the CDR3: TGTGCCAGCACCCTAAGGGCGGGACTCAGTGAAGAGCAGTACTTC. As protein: CASTLRAGLSEEQYF.

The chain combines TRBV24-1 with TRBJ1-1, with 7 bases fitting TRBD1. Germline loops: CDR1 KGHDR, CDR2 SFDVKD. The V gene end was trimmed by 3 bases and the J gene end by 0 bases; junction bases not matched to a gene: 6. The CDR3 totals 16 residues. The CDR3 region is CATSDLRQGMNTEAFF. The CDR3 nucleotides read TGTGCCACCAGTGATCTCAGACAGGGAATGAACACTGAAGCTTTCTTT.